This TCR beta chain was found in a study of a mutant IDH1 vaccine in newly diagnosed glioma. Across the whole study: Across weeks 1, 3, 5, 7, 11, 15, 19 and 23, patients received a vaccination each time, eight in all. Patients got radiotherapy, temozolomide, or both beforehand, and most got both. Patients got their first vaccination 4-6 weeks after radiotherapy alone, or with temozolomide cycles.

The time point denotes: week 5, during vaccination. Each dose delivered 300 ug of mutant IDH1 20-mer peptide subcutaneously with imiquimod. The protocol was immunoSEQ multiplex PCR, while the TCRdb copy is restricted to in-frame clones and leaves out a portion. The sample carries roughly 60,000 clones, about 86% recorded once. General study results and limits: Pseudoprogression appears to have had no connection to changes in top peripheral T cell clonotypes.

Worth noting for this clone: Its target is unknown.

This CDR3 comprises 13 residues. V shed 4 bases and J shed 11 bases, with 15 bases lying between them. Germline V lookup: CDR1 MNHEY, CDR2 SVGAGI. J is TRBJ1-5 and V is TRBV6-5; possibly TRBD1 for D (5 bases). This receptor was obtained from a woman aged 45-65 years with glioma. Source: PBMCs, taken from a glioma patient whose treatment included an IDH1 peptide vaccine. Written as DNA, the CDR3 is TGTGCCAGCAGTTTCCGGGCCCTGGGGGCCCAGCATTTT. It codes for CASSFRALGAQHF.